This T cell receptor beta chain was found in a study of CD8 T cells in Susac syndrome. Whole-study context: Patients with Susac syndrome were therapy-naive, on corticosteroids, or on intravenous immunoglobulin alone at the time that blood was drawn. Study-wide results and limits: By the study's own acknowledgment, its TCR sequencing and HLA analysis included relatively few individuals.

With random hexamers, roughly 0.5 to 1 ug RNA was reverse transcribed. TCRdb analysed the immunoSEQ multiplex PCR reads with MiXCR anew, one entry per CDR3 protein. The profile shows around 200,000 distinct CDR3 sequences, about 95% of them singletons. On this clonotype: The antigen remains unidentified.

The CDR3 covers 13 residues. Germline values: CDR1 SGHRS, CDR2 YFSETQ. V lost 1 base to trimming and J lost 11 bases, with 15 bases between them. This chain joins TRBV5-1 and TRBJ1-2; perhaps TRBD1 as D (5 bases). This clonotype originated in a human donor with Susac syndrome. Input material: CD8+ T cells from PBMCs. CDR3 sequence: CASSLTGTADYTF. CDR3 coding DNA: TGCGCCAGCAGCTTGACCGGGACGGCCGATTACACCTTC.